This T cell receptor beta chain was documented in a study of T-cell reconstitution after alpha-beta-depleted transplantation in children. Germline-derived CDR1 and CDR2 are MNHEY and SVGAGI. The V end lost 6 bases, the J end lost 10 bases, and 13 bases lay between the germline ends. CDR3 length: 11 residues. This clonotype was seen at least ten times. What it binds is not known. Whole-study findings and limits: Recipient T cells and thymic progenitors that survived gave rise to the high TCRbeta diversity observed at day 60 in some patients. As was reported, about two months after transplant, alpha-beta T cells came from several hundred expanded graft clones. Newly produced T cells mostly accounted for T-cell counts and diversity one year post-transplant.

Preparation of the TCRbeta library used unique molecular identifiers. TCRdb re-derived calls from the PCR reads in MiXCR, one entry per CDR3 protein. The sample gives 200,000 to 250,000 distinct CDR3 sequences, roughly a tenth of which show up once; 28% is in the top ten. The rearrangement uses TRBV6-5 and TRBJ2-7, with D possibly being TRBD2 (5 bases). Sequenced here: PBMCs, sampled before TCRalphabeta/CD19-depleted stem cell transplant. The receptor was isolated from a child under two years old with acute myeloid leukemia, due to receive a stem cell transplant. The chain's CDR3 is CASRKLDSQYF. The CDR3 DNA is TGTGCCAGCAGGAAACTGGACTCCCAGTACTTC.